The clone carrying this T cell receptor (beta chain) was picked up a small number of times. Antigen: not known. Via MiXCR, TCRdb re-called the 5' RACE reads, giving one row per CDR3 protein. The sample lists about 340,000 distinct CDR3 sequences; approximately 9% were seen once. These data originate in a study of T cells after yellow fever vaccination. Germline assignment: CDR1 MNHEY and CDR2 SVGEGT. This CDR3 region has 21 residues. V was pared by 7 bases and J by 2 bases, with 27 bases of the junction left unmatched. Study-level points and caveats: Contamination by abundant bulk-population clonotypes could be present in FACS-sorted repertoires.

This TCR was recovered from a man younger than 30 who received the YFV17D yellow fever vaccine. This chain links TRBV6-2 or TRBV6-3 with TRBJ2-7; TRBD1 aligns across 9 bases. Here the sequenced sample was PBMCs, taken on the day of the first yellow fever vaccination. In DNA, the CDR3 is TGTGCCAGCACGTCAGAAAATCCGGGACAGGGAGCGTTAAGTACGACCTACGAGCAGTACTTC. It encodes CASTSENPGQGALSTTYEQYF.